What follows is one T cell receptor (beta chain) and its context. V gave up 7 bases and J gave up 3 bases; unmatched junction bases: 8. Germline CDR1 SQVTM, CDR2 ANQGSEA. The CDR3 runs 13 residues. The data are from a study of shared clonotypes between healthy human individuals. The table came from immunoSEQ multiplex PCR; TCRdb's copy has only in-frame clones and leaves some out. The table records a few million clones, less than 95% of them present only once. The clonotype comes from a man aged 18-30 years in good health. Some clones in this sample may be carry-over from other donors' samples. The sequenced sample consisted of naive CD4+ T cells from PBMCs. Subset: CD45RA+ positively selected. The chain links TRBV29-1 to TRBJ1-2; 7 nucleotides line up with TRBD1. In nucleotides, the CDR3 is TGCAGCGCGTCCATGGGGACAGACTATGGCTACACCTTC. Protein product: CSASMGTDYGYTF.